The 32 T cell receptor beta chains given below trace back to one sample, sequenced in a study of T cells after yellow fever vaccination. MiXCR was run by TCRdb on the 5' RACE reads, yielding one entry per CDR3 protein. The sample has around 360,000 distinct CDR3 sequences; approximately 10% are singletons. The specimen comprised PBMCs, sampled on the day of the first yellow fever vaccination. These receptors were collected from a man between 18 and 29 years old who received the YFV17D yellow fever vaccine.

CDR3 in DNA: TGTGCCAGCTCACCCGGGAGCACTGAAGCTTTCTTT. Translating gives CASSPGSTEAFF. V usage is TRBV18 and J usage is TRBJ1-1; unclear D gene. This CDR3 is 12 amino acids long. V was pared by 3 bases and J by 4 bases, with 6 bases between. The germline gives CDR1 KGHSH, CDR2 LQKENI.

The rearrangement joins TRBV7-9 to TRBJ2-4; no clear D. Trimming took 5 bases from V and 1 from J, leaving 12 bases between them. The CDR3 totals 15 residues. Germline V CDR1 and CDR2: SEHNR, FQNEAQ (reference sequence). The CDR3 is CASSRATNAKNIQYF. The CDR3 coding sequence is TGTGCCAGCAGCCGAGCCACGAATGCCAAAAACATTCAGTACTTC.

This clonotype was counted only a few times. This sequence joins TRBV20-1 and TRBJ1-5; D unclear. V was trimmed by 0 bases and J by 4 bases, leaving 10 bases between them. The germline CDR1 and CDR2 sequences are DFQATT and SNEGSKA (reference sequence). This CDR3 is built from 14 residues. In DNA, the CDR3 is TGCAGTGCTAGAGATTATAGCAGAAATCAGCCCCAGCATTTT. Translating it yields CSARDYSRNQPQHF.

This chain uses TRBV15 with TRBJ2-1, with D maybe TRBD2 (5 bases). The germline V gene has CDR1 LNHNV and CDR2 YYDKDF (reference sequence). This CDR3 spans 14 amino acids. The V end lost 6 bases, the J end lost 5 bases, and 14 bases lay between the germline ends. The CDR3 loop is CATSFEGHHNEQFF. The CDR3 DNA sequence: TGTGCCACCAGTTTCGAGGGTCACCACAATGAGCAGTTCTTC.

This clonotype was observed a few times. The chain recombines TRBV5-1 with TRBJ1-4; possibly TRBD1 for D (5 bases). The CDR3 has 15 amino acids. The germline V and J ends were trimmed by 1 base and 8 bases, with 15 bases remaining between them. Germline V gene lookup returns CDR1 SGHRS and CDR2 YFSETQ. As DNA, the CDR3 is TGCGCCAGCAGCTTGACGGCAGGGTCAGGGGAAAAACTGTTTTTT. As protein: CASSLTAGSGEKLFF.

This clonotype was counted only a few times. J is TRBJ2-3 and V is TRBV21-1; the table's D call of TRBD1 was not tested on the DNA. TRBV21-1 constitutes a pseudogene. CDR3 length: 17 amino acids. The CDR3 reads CASSIPGRPTTTDTQYF. The CDR3 DNA sequence: TGTGCCAGCAGCATTCCGGGACGACCAACGACCACAGATACGCAGTATTTT.

This clonotype was observed a handful of times. The chain employs TRBV6-1 and TRBJ2-1, with 13 bases that match TRBD2. V trimming: 5 bases; J trimming: 7 bases; junction bases outside the gene matches: 5. The CDR3 has 15 residues. CDR1 and CDR2 from the germline V gene are MNHNS and SASEGT. The CDR3, as DNA: TGTGCCAGCAGTCGGACTAGCGGGGGCCTGAATGAGCAGTTCTTC. Translating it yields CASSRTSGGLNEQFF.

The chain has TRBV4-2 and TRBJ2-7; 9 bases map to TRBD2. Per the germline V gene, CDR1 is LGHNA and CDR2 is YNFKEQ. V trimming: 1 base; J trimming: 7 bases; junction bases outside the gene matches: 11. The CDR3 runs to 16 residues. The CDR3 sequence is CASSQVQAGGLREQYF. CDR3 DNA sequence: TGTGCCAGCAGCCAAGTACAAGCGGGGGGTCTTCGGGAGCAGTACTTC.

The table lists this clonotype with a few counts. J is TRBJ2-2 and V is TRBV7-2; D is unclear. Trimming took 4 bases from V and 7 from J, leaving 13 bases between them. The CDR3 loop spans 14 amino acids. Germline assignment: CDR1 SGHTA and CDR2 FQGNSA. Here the CDR3 DNA reads TGTGCCAGCAGCTCCCGGGCACTTATCGGGGAGCTGTTTTTT. Protein product: CASSSRALIGELFF.

This chain links TRBV7-6 with TRBJ2-2; tentative D call: TRBD1 (6 bases). With 4 bases removed from V and 4 bases from J, the gap between germline ends came to 16 bases. CDR1 and CDR2 (germline): SGHVS, FNYEAQ. The CDR3 contains 16 residues. The CDR3 DNA follows: TGTGCCAGCAGCTCCCTCCAGGGGTTCAGCACCGGGGAGCTGTTTTTT. Encoded protein: CASSSLQGFSTGELFF.

This clonotype appeared a few times. This rearrangement joins TRBV11-2 to TRBJ2-2; the match to TRBD2 covers 15 bases. Germline V gene data show CDR1 as SGHAT and CDR2 as FQNNGV. J gave up 13 bases and V 5 bases, and 8 bases lay outside the gene matches. This CDR3 comprises 15 residues. CDR3 sequence: CASSPGLAGGPWLFF. In DNA, the CDR3 is TGTGCCAGCAGCCCAGGACTAGCGGGGGGGCCTTGGCTGTTTTTT.

The V call is TRBV7-9, the J call TRBJ2-7, with TRBD1 as a possible D gene (5 bases). V lost 3 bases, J lost 4 bases, and 16 bases lay in between. Per germline, CDR1 SEHNR and CDR2 FQNEAQ (reference sequence). This CDR3 spans 15 amino acids. CDR3 region: CASSLGLFGQYEQYV. CDR3 in DNA: TGTGCCAGCAGCTTGGGGCTTTTCGGCCAATACGAGCAGTACGTC.

This clonotype was detected a few times. This chain uses TRBV4-1 with TRBJ2-1; 12 nucleotides line up with TRBD2. Per the germline V gene, CDR1 is MGHRA and CDR2 is YSYEKL. CDR3 length equals 16 residues. J lost 6 bases, V lost 0 bases, and 3 bases had no gene match. CDR3 nucleotides: TGCGCCAGCAGCCAAGAGGCTAGCGGGGGGGCCAATGAGCAGTTCTTC. Protein sequence: CASSQEASGGANEQFF.

The CDR3 region is CASRLLLGQNTGELFF. DNA of the CDR3: TGTGCCAGCAGGCTCCTTCTCGGACAGAACACCGGGGAGCTGTTTTTT. The chain uses TRBV12-3 or TRBV12-4 and TRBJ2-2; the D gene is possibly TRBD1 (5 bases). The V end was cut by 6 bases, the J end by 1 base, with 15 bases between. This CDR3 is 16 amino acids long.

A few counts support this clonotype. The chain links TRBV5-4 to TRBJ2-2, with unresolved D. Germline lookup yields CDR1 SGHNT and CDR2 YYREEE (reference sequence). Trimming cost V 4 bases and J 1 base, with 5 bases left between them. The length of the CDR3 is 13 residues. CDR3 in amino acids: CASSPWNTGELFF. DNA for the CDR3: TGTGCCAGCAGCCCGTGGAACACCGGGGAGCTGTTTTTT.

This clonotype was seen more than once but under ten times. The chain joins TRBV5-4 to TRBJ2-5, with D possibly TRBD2 on 5 matching bases. The CDR3 runs to 13 residues. From germline, CDR1 is SGHNT and CDR2 YYREEE (reference sequence). Trimming pared 3 bases from V and 4 bases from J, leaving 10 bases between. In nucleotides, the CDR3 is TGTGCCAGCAGCTCCGTCGCGGGAGAGACCCAGTACTTC. Amino acid sequence: CASSSVAGETQYF.

This clonotype was recorded at least ten times. The V gene is TRBV7-2, the J gene TRBJ1-3; possible D gene TRBD1, 5 bases. The V and J ends lost 5 bases and 1 base respectively, with 15 bases between them. The CDR3 totals 16 residues. Germline CDR1 is SGHTA and CDR2 is FQGNSA. DNA for the CDR3: TGTGCCAGCAGCCAAAGCACCGCAGGGTCTGGAAACACCATATATTTT. Protein product: CASSQSTAGSGNTIYF.

This clonotype was observed a handful of times. The chain couples TRBV10-3 to TRBJ2-1; TRBD2 aligns across 12 bases. The CDR3 extends over 17 amino acids. V gave up 2 bases and J gave up 4 bases; unmatched junction bases: 6. Per germline, CDR1 ENHRY and CDR2 SYGVKD. The CDR3 reads CAISETSGGRVYNEQFF. DNA of the CDR3: TGTGCCATCAGTGAGACTAGCGGGGGGCGAGTATACAATGAGCAGTTCTTC.

This clonotype was counted between two and nine times. This chain joins TRBV5-1 and TRBJ2-1; TRBD2 agrees at 11 bases. There are 15 residues in the CDR3. J was trimmed by 5 bases and V by 4 bases; bases with no gene match: 5. CDR1 SGHRS and CDR2 YFSETQ come from the germline V gene. The CDR3, as DNA: TGCGCCAGCAGCAGGACTAGCGGGCGCCACAATGAGCAGTTCTTC. Protein product: CASSRTSGRHNEQFF.

This clonotype was observed a handful of times. The chain joins TRBV4-3 to TRBJ1-1, with 9 bases lining up with TRBD1. The CDR3 is 14 amino acids. Per the germline V gene, CDR1 is LGHNA and CDR2 is YSLEER. V gave up 0 bases and J gave up 6 bases; unmatched junction bases: 2. The CDR3 sequence: CASSQEDRGPEAFF. The CDR3 nucleotides read TGCGCCAGCAGCCAAGAGGACAGGGGACCTGAAGCTTTCTTT.

This chain connects TRBV9 to TRBJ1-3; the D is unclear. The length of the CDR3 is 14 residues. V lost 0 bases, J lost 0 bases, and 4 bases lay in between. The germline V gene has CDR1 SGDLS and CDR2 YYNGEE. In DNA, the CDR3 is TGTGCCAGCAGCGTAGATAGCTCTGGAAACACCATATATTTT. Translation: CASSVDSSGNTIYF.

The V and J genes are TRBV4-3 and TRBJ1-4, with D hard to call. Germline V lookup: CDR1 LGHNA, CDR2 YSLEER. CDR3 length equals 15 residues. Between the trimmed V and J ends, which lost 2 bases and 0 bases, there was a span of 7 bases. The chain's CDR3 is CASSQTKTTNEKLFF. The CDR3 bases are TGCGCCAGCAGCCAAACCAAGACAACTAATGAAAAACTGTTTTTT.

The genes are TRBV4-2 and TRBJ2-3; the match to TRBD2 covers 12 bases. The CDR3 is made up of 18 amino acids. CDR1 and CDR2 from the germline V gene are LGHNA and YNFKEQ. The V segment lost 0 bases and the J segment 5 bases; nucleotides outside the gene matches: 9. The CDR3 here is CASSQDILAGGLEDTQYF. The CDR3 bases are TGTGCCAGCAGCCAAGATATCCTAGCGGGGGGGCTAGAAGATACGCAGTATTTT.

CDR3 nucleotide sequence: TGCAGTGCTACGACAGGGGATAATTCACCCCTCCACTTT. This gives the protein CSATTGDNSPLHF. The chain joins TRBV20-1 to TRBJ1-6, with TRBD1 identical over 8 bases. The V segment lost 4 bases and the J segment 5 bases; nucleotides outside the gene matches: 1. The CDR3 contains 13 residues. CDR1 is DFQATT and CDR2 is SNEGSKA in the germline V gene (reference sequence).

The rearrangement links TRBV10-3 to TRBJ1-6, with a weak D call TRBD1 (6 bases). Trimming stripped 0 bases from V and 8 bases from J, with 11 bases between. This CDR3 has 15 residues. Germline V lookup: CDR1 ENHRY, CDR2 SYGVKD. In nucleotides, the CDR3 is TGTGCCATCAGTGAGTCGCCAACAGGGCATTCACCCCTCCACTTT. Its protein product is CAISESPTGHSPLHF.

The chain combines TRBV15 with TRBJ2-2; TRBD1 matches 7 bases. The CDR3 extends over 13 amino acids. CDR1 is LNHNV and CDR2 is YYDKDF in the germline V gene (reference sequence). The V segment lost 2 bases and the J segment 6 bases; nucleotides outside the gene matches: 0. The CDR3 is CATSRQGAGELFF. The CDR3 coding sequence is TGTGCCACCAGCAGACAGGGGGCCGGGGAGCTGTTTTTT.

This clonotype was recorded a few times. The rearrangement joins TRBV20-1 to TRBJ1-4; 7 nucleotides align to TRBD1. The J segment lost 11 bases and the V segment lost 0 bases, leaving 9 bases of the junction unmatched. The germline gives CDR1 DFQATT, CDR2 SNEGSKA (reference sequence). This CDR3 has 14 residues. The CDR3 protein is CSAREIGGGGKLFF. CDR3 DNA sequence: TGCAGTGCTAGAGAAATCGGAGGGGGCGGGAAACTGTTTTTT.

This clonotype was recorded a few times. The rearrangement joins TRBV20-1 to TRBJ2-7; TRBD1 might be the D (6 bases). The germline gives CDR1 DFQATT, CDR2 SNEGSKA (reference sequence). V was trimmed by 4 bases and J by 4 bases, leaving 14 bases between them. The length of the CDR3 is 13 residues. The CDR3 here is CSATGETKYEQYF. DNA of the CDR3: TGCAGTGCTACAGGGGAGACGAAGTACGAGCAGTACTTC.

The chain's CDR3 is CASSNKAGGNTGELFF. The CDR3 DNA reads as TGTGCCAGCAGCAACAAAGCGGGGGGAAACACCGGGGAGCTGTTTTTT. V usage is TRBV5-4 and J usage is TRBJ2-2; 9 bases agree with TRBD2. Germline-derived CDR1 and CDR2 are SGHNT and YYREEE (reference sequence). V lost 4 bases, J lost 2 bases, and 6 bases stayed unmatched. The CDR3 has 16 residues.

A few counts support this clonotype. This rearrangement joins TRBV27 to TRBJ2-7; possibly TRBD1 for D (6 bases). Germline V CDR1 and CDR2: MNHEY, SMNVEV (reference sequence). V was pared by 3 bases and J by 5 bases, with 14 bases between. The CDR3 consists of 14 residues. The CDR3 is CASSFLQGSDEQYF. Here the CDR3 DNA reads TGTGCCAGCAGTTTCCTACAGGGAAGCGACGAGCAGTACTTC.

In this sample, this clonotype turned up many times. The chain carries TRBV20-1 and TRBJ1-1; D not certain. Germline V gives CDR1 DFQATT, CDR2 SNEGSKA (reference sequence). V was cut by 5 bases and J by 2 bases, with 15 bases left in between. CDR3 size: 14 residues. CDR3 sequence: CSARHIRANTEAFF. The CDR3, as DNA: TGCAGTGCTCGGCACATTAGGGCTAACACTGAAGCTTTCTTT.

Many counts were recorded for this clonotype. The chain joins TRBV4-2 to TRBJ1-1, with 7 bases matching TRBD1. After removal of 5 bases from V and 3 bases from J, the junction contained 3 bases not matched to a gene. Germline CDR1 and CDR2: LGHNA and YNFKEQ. The CDR3 runs to 13 residues. CDR3 residues: CASSGDRDTEAFF. The CDR3 DNA is TGTGCCAGCAGCGGTGACAGGGACACTGAAGCTTTCTTT.